The sequence of this T cell receptor beta chain was determined in a study of chemoradiotherapy in HPV16-positive cancers. Study details: Candidate HPV-specific clones and shared TCR motifs came from a couple of HPV16-positive patients.

Clones were read by immunoSEQ multiplex PCR, and TCRdb kept only the in-frame ones, dropping some. This table has 15,000 to 20,000 clones, more than 75% appearing once. The material sequenced was blood, taken from a patient who underwent chemoradiotherapy. The origin of this receptor is a human donor with HPV-associated anogenital cancer.

CDR3 bases: TGTGCCAGCTCACCACAAGGACGATGGGAGAGCTCTGGGGCCAACGTCCTGACTTTC. This codes for CASSPQGRWESSGANVLTF. This chain joins TRBV18 and TRBJ2-6; a possible D gene is TRBD2 (5 bases). V lost 1 base to trimming and J lost 0 bases, with 16 bases between them. The germline V gene has CDR1 KGHSH and CDR2 LQKENI. The CDR3 has 19 residues.